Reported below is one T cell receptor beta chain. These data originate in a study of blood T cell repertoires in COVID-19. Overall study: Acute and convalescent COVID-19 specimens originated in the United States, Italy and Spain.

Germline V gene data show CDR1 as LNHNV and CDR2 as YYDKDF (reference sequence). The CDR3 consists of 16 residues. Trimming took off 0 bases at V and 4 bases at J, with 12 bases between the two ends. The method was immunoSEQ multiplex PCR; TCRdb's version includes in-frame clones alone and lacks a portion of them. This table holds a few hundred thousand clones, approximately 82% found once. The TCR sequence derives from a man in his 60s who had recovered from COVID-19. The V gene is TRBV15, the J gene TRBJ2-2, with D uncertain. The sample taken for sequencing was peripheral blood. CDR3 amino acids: CATSRDKRRLTGELFF. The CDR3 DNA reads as TGTGCCACCAGCAGAGATAAAAGGAGACTCACCGGGGAGCTGTTTTTT.